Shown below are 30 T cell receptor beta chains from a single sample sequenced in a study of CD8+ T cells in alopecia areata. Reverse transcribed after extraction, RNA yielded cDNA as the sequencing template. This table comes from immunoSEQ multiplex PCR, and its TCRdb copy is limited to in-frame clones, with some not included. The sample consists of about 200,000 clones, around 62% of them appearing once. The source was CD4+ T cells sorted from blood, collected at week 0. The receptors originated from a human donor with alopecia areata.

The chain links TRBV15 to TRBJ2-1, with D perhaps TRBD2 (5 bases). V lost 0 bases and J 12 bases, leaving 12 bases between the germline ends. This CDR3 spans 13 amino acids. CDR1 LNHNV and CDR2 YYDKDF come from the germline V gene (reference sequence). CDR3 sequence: CATSRDQSRGQFF. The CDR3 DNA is TGTGCCACCAGCAGAGATCAAAGCCGGGGGCAGTTCTTC.

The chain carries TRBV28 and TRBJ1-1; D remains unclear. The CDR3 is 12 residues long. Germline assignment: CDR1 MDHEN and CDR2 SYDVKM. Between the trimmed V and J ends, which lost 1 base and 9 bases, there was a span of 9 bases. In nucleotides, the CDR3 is TGTGCCAGCAGTTTATTGGTGAGGCAAGCTTTCTTT. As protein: CASSLLVRQAFF.

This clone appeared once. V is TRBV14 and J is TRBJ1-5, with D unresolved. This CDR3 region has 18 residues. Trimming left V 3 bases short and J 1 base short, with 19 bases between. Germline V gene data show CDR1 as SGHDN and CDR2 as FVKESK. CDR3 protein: CASSQFWRDGKSNQPQHF. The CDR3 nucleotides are TGTGCCAGCAGCCAGTTTTGGAGGGATGGGAAAAGCAATCAGCCCCAGCATTTT. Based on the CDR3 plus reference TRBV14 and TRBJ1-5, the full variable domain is EAGVTQFPSHSVIEKGQTVTLRCDPISGHDNLYWYRRVMGKEIKFLLHFVKESKQDESGMPNNRFLAERTGGTYSTLKVQPAELEDSGVYFCASSQFWRDGKSNQPQHFGDGTRLSIL.

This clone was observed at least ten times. This CDR3 is CASSLEATDTQYF. The CDR3 nucleotides are TGTGCCAGCAGCTTGGAAGCCACAGATACGCAGTATTTT. The chain joins TRBV7-9 to TRBJ2-3; no clear D gene. V lost 3 bases and J lost 2, with 6 bases in between. The germline V gene encodes CDR1 SEHNR and CDR2 FQNEAQ (reference sequence). There are 13 residues in the CDR3.

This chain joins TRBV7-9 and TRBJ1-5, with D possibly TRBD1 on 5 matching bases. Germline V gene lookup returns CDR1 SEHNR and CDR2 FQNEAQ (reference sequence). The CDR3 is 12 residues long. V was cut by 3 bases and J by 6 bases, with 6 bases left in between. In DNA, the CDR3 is TGTGCCAGCAGCTTCGGGGCTCAGCCCCAGCATTTT. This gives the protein CASSFGAQPQHF.

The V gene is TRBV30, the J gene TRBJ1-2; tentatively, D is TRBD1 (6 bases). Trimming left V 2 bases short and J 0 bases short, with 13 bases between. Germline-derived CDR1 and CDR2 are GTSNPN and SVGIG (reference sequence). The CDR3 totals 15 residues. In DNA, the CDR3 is TGTGCCTGGAGTAGGGACACCGGAACTAACTATGGCTACACCTTC. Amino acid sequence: CAWSRDTGTNYGYTF.

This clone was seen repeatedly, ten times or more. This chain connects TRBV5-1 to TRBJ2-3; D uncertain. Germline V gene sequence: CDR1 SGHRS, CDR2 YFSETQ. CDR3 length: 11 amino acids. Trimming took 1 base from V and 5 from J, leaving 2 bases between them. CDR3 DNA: TGCGCCAGCAGCTTGAGAGATACGCAGTATTTT. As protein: CASSLRDTQYF. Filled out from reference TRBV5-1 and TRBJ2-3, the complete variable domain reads KAGVTQTPRYLIKTRGQQVTLSCSPISGHRSVSWYQQTPGQGLQFLFEYFSETQRNKGNFPGRFSGRQFSNSRSEMNVSTLELGDSALYLCASSLRDTQYFGPGTRLTVL.

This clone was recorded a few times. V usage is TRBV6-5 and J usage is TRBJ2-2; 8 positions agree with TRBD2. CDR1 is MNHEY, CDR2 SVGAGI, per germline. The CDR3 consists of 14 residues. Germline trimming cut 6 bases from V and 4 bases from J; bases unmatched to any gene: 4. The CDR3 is CASSWAGGTGELFF. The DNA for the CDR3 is TGTGCCAGCAGCTGGGCGGGGGGCACCGGGGAGCTGTTTTTT.

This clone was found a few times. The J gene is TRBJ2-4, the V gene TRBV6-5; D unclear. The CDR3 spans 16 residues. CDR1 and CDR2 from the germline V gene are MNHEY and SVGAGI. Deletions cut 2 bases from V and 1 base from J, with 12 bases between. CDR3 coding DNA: TGTGCCAGCAGTTACGCCGCCCAAGGGGCCAAAAACATTCAGTACTTC. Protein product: CASSYAAQGAKNIQYF.

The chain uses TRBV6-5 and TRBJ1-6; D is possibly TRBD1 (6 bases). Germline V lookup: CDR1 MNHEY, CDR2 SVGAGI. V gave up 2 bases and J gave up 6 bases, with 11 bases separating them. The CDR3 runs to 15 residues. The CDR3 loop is CASSYRGFGNSPLHF. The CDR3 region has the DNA TGTGCCAGCAGTTACAGGGGGTTCGGTAATTCACCCCTCCACTTT.

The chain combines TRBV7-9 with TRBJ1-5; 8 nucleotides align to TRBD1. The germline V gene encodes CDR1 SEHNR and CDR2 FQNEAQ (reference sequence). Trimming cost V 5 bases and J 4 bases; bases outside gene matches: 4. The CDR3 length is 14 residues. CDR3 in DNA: TGTGCCAGCAGCCCGGACAGGGCTAATCAGCCCCAGCATTTT. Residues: CASSPDRANQPQHF.

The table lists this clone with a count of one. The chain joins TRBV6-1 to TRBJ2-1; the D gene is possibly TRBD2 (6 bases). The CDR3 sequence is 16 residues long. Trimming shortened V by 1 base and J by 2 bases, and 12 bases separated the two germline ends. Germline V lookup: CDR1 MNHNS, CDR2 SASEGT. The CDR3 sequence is CASSEDDSGTYNEQFF. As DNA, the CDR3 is TGTGCCAGCAGTGAAGACGATAGCGGAACCTACAATGAGCAGTTCTTC.

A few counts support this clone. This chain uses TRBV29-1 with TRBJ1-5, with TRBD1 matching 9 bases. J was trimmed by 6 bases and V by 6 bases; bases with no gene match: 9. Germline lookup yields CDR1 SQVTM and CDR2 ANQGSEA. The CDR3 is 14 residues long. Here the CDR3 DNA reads TGCAGCGTGCCCCCGGGACAGGGCATTCAGCCCCAGCATTTT. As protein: CSVPPGQGIQPQHF.

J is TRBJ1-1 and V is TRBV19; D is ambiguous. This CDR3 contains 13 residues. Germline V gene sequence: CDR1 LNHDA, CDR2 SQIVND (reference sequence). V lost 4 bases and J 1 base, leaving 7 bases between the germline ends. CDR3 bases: TGTGCCAGTAGTACGGGCCCGAACACTGAAGCTTTCTTT. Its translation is CASSTGPNTEAFF.

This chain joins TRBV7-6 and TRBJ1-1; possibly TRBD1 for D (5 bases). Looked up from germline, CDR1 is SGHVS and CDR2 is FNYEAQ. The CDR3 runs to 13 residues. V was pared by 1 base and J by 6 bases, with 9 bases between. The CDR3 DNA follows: TGTGCCAGCAGCTTAGATCGGGGGTCTGAAGCTTTCTTT. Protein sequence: CASSLDRGSEAFF.

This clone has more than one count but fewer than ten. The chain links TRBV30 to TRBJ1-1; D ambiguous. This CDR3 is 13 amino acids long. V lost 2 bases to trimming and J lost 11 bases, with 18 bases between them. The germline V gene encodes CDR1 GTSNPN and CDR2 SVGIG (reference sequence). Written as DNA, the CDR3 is TGTGCCTGGAGTCCCTCGTATAGTACGACTGCTTTCTTT. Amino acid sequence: CAWSPSYSTTAFF.

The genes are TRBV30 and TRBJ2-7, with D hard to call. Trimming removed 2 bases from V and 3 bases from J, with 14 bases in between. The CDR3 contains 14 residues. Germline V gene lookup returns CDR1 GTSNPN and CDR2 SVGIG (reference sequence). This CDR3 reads CAWSRSPPVYEQYF. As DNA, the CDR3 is TGTGCCTGGAGTCGGTCCCCTCCCGTCTACGAGCAGTACTTC.

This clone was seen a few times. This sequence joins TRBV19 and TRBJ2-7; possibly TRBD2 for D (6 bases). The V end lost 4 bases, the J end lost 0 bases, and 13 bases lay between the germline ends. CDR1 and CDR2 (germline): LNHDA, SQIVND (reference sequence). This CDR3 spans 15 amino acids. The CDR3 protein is CASSTVLGGSYEQYF. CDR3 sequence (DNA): TGTGCCAGTAGTACGGTCTTGGGGGGCTCCTACGAGCAGTACTTC.

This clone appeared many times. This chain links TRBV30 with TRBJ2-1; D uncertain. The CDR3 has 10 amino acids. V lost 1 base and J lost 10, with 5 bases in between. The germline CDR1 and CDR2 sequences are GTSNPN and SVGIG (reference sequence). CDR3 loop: CAWSAAEQFF. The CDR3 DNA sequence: TGTGCCTGGAGTGCGGCAGAGCAGTTCTTC.

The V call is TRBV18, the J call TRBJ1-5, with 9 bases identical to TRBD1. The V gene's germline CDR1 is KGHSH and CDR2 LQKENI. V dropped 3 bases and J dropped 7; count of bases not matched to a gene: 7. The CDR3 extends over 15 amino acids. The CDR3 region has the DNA TGTGCCAGCTCACCTCGACAGGGGGGTGGACAGCCCCAGCATTTT. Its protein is CASSPRQGGGQPQHF.

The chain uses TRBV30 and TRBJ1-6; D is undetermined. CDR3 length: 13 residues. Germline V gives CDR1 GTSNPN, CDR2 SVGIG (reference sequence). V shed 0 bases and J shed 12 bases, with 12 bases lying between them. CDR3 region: CAWSVGYSEPLHF. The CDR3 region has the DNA TGTGCCTGGAGTGTAGGATATTCCGAACCCCTCCACTTT.

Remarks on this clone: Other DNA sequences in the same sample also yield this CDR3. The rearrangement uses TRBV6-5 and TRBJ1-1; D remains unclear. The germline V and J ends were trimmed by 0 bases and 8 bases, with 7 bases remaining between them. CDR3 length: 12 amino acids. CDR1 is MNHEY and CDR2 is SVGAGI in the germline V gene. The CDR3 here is CASSYSTGEAFF. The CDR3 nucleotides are TGTGCCAGCAGTTACTCGACGGGCGAAGCTTTCTTT.

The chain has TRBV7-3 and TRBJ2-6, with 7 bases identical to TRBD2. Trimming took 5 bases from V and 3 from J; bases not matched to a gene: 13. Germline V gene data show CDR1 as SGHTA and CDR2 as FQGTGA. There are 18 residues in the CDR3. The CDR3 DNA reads TGTGCCAGCAGCCCCCAAACCCTAGCTAGCGGTGGGGCCAACGTCCTGACTTTC. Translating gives CASSPQTLASGGANVLTF.

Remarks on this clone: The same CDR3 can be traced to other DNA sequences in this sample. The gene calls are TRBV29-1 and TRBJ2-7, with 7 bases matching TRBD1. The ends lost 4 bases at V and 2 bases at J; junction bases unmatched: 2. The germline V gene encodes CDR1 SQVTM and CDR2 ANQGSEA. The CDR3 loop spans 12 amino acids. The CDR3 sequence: CSVGDRAYEQYF. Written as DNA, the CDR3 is TGCAGCGTTGGGGACAGAGCCTACGAGCAGTACTTC.

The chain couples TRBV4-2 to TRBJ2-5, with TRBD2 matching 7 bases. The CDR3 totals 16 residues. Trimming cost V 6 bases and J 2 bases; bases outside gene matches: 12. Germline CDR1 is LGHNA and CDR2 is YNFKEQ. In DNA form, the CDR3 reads TGTGCCAGCAGTTCCGCAACGACTAGCAGGCAAGAGACCCAGTACTTC. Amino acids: CASSSATTSRQETQYF.

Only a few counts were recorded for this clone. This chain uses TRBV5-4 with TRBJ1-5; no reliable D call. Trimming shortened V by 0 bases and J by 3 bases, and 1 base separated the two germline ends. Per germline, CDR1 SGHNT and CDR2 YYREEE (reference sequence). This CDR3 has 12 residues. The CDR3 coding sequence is TGTGCCAGCAGCTTGGACAATCAGCCCCAGCATTTT. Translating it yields CASSLDNQPQHF.

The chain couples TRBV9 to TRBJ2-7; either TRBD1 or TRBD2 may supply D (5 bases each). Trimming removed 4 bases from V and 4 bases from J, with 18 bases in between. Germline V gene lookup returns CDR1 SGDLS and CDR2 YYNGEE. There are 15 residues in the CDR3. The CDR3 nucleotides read TGTGCCAGCAGCCCACAGGAGGCGTACGGATACGAGCAGTACTTC. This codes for CASSPQEAYGYEQYF.

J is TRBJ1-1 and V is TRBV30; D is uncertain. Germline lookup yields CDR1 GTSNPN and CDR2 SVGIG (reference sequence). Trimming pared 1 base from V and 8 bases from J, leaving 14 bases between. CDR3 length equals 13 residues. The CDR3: CAWSAPVALEAFF. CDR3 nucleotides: TGTGCCTGGAGTGCCCCGGTGGCCCTCGAAGCTTTCTTT.

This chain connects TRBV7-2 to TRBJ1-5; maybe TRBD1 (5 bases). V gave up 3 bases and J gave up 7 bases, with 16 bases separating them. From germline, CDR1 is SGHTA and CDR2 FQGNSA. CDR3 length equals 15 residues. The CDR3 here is CASSFSRDFAQPQHF. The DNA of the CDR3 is TGTGCCAGCAGCTTCAGCAGGGACTTTGCACAGCCCCAGCATTTT.

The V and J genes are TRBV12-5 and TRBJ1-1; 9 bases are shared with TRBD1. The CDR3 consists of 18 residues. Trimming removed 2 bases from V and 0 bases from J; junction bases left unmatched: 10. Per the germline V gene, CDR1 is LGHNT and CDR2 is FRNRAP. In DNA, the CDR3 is TGTGCTAGTGGTTTGTACCTGGGACAGGGAGAACTGAACACTGAAGCTTTCTTT. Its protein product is CASGLYLGQGELNTEAFF.